The rows below give T cell receptor beta chains drawn from one sample of a study of cytomegalovirus exposure and HLA in healthy donors. Sequenced by immunoSEQ multiplex PCR; TCRdb stores in-frame clones only, minus some. Its listing shows approximately 130,000 clones. The source material was PBMCs. The receptor source for this set is a woman aged 55-75 years in good health and CMV-seronegative. Each CDR3 is given with its conserved first and last residue. D genes are given only for firm matches.

>TRBJ1-5|TRBV6-1|-
TGTGCCAGCAGAGACGACGGGAGGCATCAGCCCCAGCATTTT
CASRDDGRHQPQHF
>TRBJ2-2|TRBV4-1|TRBD1
TGCGCCAGCAGCCAAATCCGACAGGGGGCGAACACCGGGGAGCTGTTTTTT
CASSQIRQGANTGELFF
>TRBJ2-1|TRBV4-1|TRBD2
TGCGCCAGCAGCCTTCGAGATTTTGATCCTACTAGCGGGACTCAGTTCTTC
CASSLRDFDPTSGTQFF
>TRBJ2-7|TRBV6-5|-
TGTGCCATCAAGCAGGCTTTTAGCTCCTACGAGCAGTACTTC
CAIKQAFSSYEQYF
>TRBJ2-5|TRBV11-2|-
TGTGCCAGCAGCTTTTACAGGGCTTACCAAGAGACCCAGTACTTC
CASSFYRAYQETQYF
>TRBJ1-5|TRBV19|-
TGTGCCAGTACCGGGTTCGGAGGGACGTCTGGTCAGCCCCAGCATTTT
CASTGFGGTSGQPQHF
>TRBJ2-7|TRBV28|-
TGTGCCAGCAACTCGGTCCCGCAGTACTTC
CASNSVPQYF
>TRBJ2-7|TRBV7-6|-
TGTGCCAGCAGGTCCGGGGCAGGGGACTACGAGCAGTACTTC
CASRSGAGDYEQYF
>TRBJ1-5|TRBV21-1|-
TGTGCCAGCAGCAGGCGGACAGGGCCAACGGGCAATCAGCCCCAGCATTTT
CASSRRTGPTGNQPQHF
>TRBJ2-3|TRBV5-1|TRBD1
TGCGCCACCGGACAGGGGACAGGCGGCACAGATACGCAGTATTTT
CATGQGTGGTDTQYF
>TRBJ1-2|TRBV29-1|TRBD1
TGCAGCGCGGACAGGCTGTACACCTTC
CSADRLYTF
>TRBJ2-1|TRBV6-5|TRBD2
TGTGCCAGCAGTCCAGGGACTAGCTCCTACAATGAGCAGTTCTTC
CASSPGTSSYNEQFF
>TRBJ1-2|TRBV19|-
TGTGCCGCCGCACCTCAGGGTTATGGCTACACCTTC
CAAAPQGYGYTF
>TRBJ2-7|TRBV28|-
TGTGCCAGCACGGGGGGCACCTACGAGCAGTACTTC
CASTGGTYEQYF
>TRBJ2-1|TRBV5-6|-
TGTGCCAGCAGCTTGCGGGATGAGCAGTTCTTC
CASSLRDEQFF
>TRBJ2-1|TRBV2|TRBD2
TGTGCCAGCAGTGCACCTAGCGGGGGCGTTCTTGAGCAGTTCTTC
CASSAPSGGVLEQFF
>TRBJ2-3|TRBV2|TRBD2
TGTGCCAGCAGTATCAGCGGGGGGGACACAGATACGCAGTATTTT
CASSISGGDTDTQYF
>TRBJ1-4|TRBV18|-
TGTGCCAGCTCCGCCCACGGGGGAGCAACTAATGAAAAACTGTTTTTT
CASSAHGGATNEKLFF
>TRBJ2-7|TRBV15|-
TGTGCCACCAGCAGAGATCTAGGGGTCGGCTACGAGCAGTACTTC
CATSRDLGVGYEQYF
>TRBJ2-5|TRBV2|-
TGTGCCAGCACCATGCAGGGGAAAGAGACCCAGTACTTC
CASTMQGKETQYF
>TRBJ2-1|TRBV7-3|TRBD2
TGTGCCAGCAGCCTCGGGGGGGGGTCCTACAATGAGCAGTTCTTC
CASSLGGGSYNEQFF
>TRBJ2-2|TRBV5-1|TRBD1
TGCGCCAGCAGCTTGGAGGGGGCAGGGGCCGGGGAGCTGTTTTTT
CASSLEGAGAGELFF
>TRBJ2-1|TRBV28|-
TGTGCCAGCAGCCTTCCGGGGTACAATGAGCAGTTCTTC
CASSLPGYNEQFF
>TRBJ1-3|TRBV11-2|-
TGTGCCAGCAGCTTATCTTATTCCGACACCATATATTTT
CASSLSYSDTIYF
>TRBJ1-1|TRBV19|-
TGTGCCAGTAGTATACTCCAGTCCACTGAAGCTTTCTTT
CASSILQSTEAFF
>TRBJ2-2|TRBV7-6|TRBD1
TGTGCCAGCGGATTTCGGACAGGCGGTACCGGGGAGCTGTTTTTT
CASGFRTGGTGELFF
>TRBJ2-6|TRBV4-1|-
TGCGCCAGCAGCCAAACACAGGGAGCCAACGTCCTGACTTTC
CASSQTQGANVLTF
>TRBJ1-3|TRBV4-1|TRBD1
TGCGCCAGCAGCCAAACGGACAGGACGTCTGGAAACACCATATATTTT
CASSQTDRTSGNTIYF
>TRBJ2-7|TRBV19|TRBD2
TGTGCCAGTAGCCCGCAGCGGGGGAGCTCCTACGAGCAGTACTTC
CASSPQRGSSYEQYF
>TRBJ2-7|TRBV7-2|-
TGTGCCAGCAGCCCCCAAACTAGGAGCGAGCAGTACTTC
CASSPQTRSEQYF
>TRBJ2-1|TRBV15|TRBD2
TGTGCCACCAGCAGAGGGGGGACTAGTCGCAATGAGCAGTTCTTC
CATSRGGTSRNEQFF
>TRBJ2-3|TRBV6-4|-
TGTGCCAGCAGTGACACCCCCATCGTAGCTCGGGGCACAGATACGCAGTATTTT
CASSDTPIVARGTDTQYF
>TRBJ1-3|TRBV5-4|-
TGTGCCAGCAGCTTGGACCCCCCCACAGTCCTCTCTGGAAACACCATATATTTT
CASSLDPPTVLSGNTIYF
>TRBJ1-1|TRBV7-8|-
TGTGCCAGCAGCTTAGCATCGGGCACTGAAGCTTTCTTT
CASSLASGTEAFF
>TRBJ2-7|TRBV6-6|-
TGTGCCAGCAGTTCACAGGGCCCGAGCTACGAGCAGTACTTC
CASSSQGPSYEQYF
>TRBJ2-1|TRBV27|TRBD2
TGTGCCAGCAGCCGGGGACTAGCGGGGTCCAATGAGCAGTTCTTC
CASSRGLAGSNEQFF
>TRBJ2-7|TRBV6-1|TRBD1
TGTGCCAGCAGTGAAAGGGGACAGGGAGGGAGAGAGCAGTACTTC
CASSERGQGGREQYF
>TRBJ2-7|TRBV28|-
TGTGCCAGCAGTTTAGTCAATTACGAGCAGTACTTC
CASSLVNYEQYF
>TRBJ2-2|TRBV28|TRBD2
TGTGCCAGCAGTATGGCGGGAGGAAACACCGGGGAGCTGTTTTTT
CASSMAGGNTGELFF
>TRBJ2-1|TRBV6-5|-
TGTGCCAGCAGCAAACTCGACGGGAACAATGAGCAGTTCTTC
CASSKLDGNNEQFF
>TRBJ2-1|TRBV12-5|TRBD2
TGTGCTAGTGGTTTGGTTAGCGGGAGGTCTTCAAATGAGCAGTTCTTC
CASGLVSGRSSNEQFF
>TRBJ2-3|TRBV7-6|-
TGTGCCAGCAGCTGGAGAGACGGGACACAATTACCCACAGATACGCAGTATTTT
CASSWRDGTQLPTDTQYF
>TRBJ1-4|TRBV7-8|-
TGTGCCAGCAGCTTTGGGGGCGGCCCTTCTAATGAAAAACTGTTTTTT
CASSFGGGPSNEKLFF